The next 29 T cell receptor beta chains were all read from a single sample in a study. Each CDR3 protein gets one entry after TCRdb re-called the 5' RACE reads with MiXCR. This table has about 64,000 distinct CDR3 sequences, 22% appearing once. Sequenced input: memory CD4+ T cells sorted from a lymph node. Specified subset: memory CD4+ T cells, CD4+CD45RO+CD25-. The receptors stem from a female donor with breast cancer.

The chain carries TRBV7-9 and TRBJ2-1, with D unresolved. Looked up from germline, CDR1 is SEHNR and CDR2 is FQNEAQ (reference sequence). V gave up 5 bases and J gave up 9 bases, with 11 bases separating them. The CDR3 contains 12 residues. The CDR3 DNA sequence: TGTGCCAGCAGCCCAGAATGGGGTGAGCAGTTCTTC. This encodes CASSPEWGEQFF.

Points on this clonotype: Likely a read error: the CDR3 ends without its conserved phenylalanine or tryptophan. The chain has TRBV9 and TRBJ2-2; no reliable D call. This CDR3 has 13 amino acids. Trimming took off 2 bases at V and 3 bases at J, with 5 bases between the two ends. Looked up from germline, CDR1 is SGDLS and CDR2 is YYNGEE. The chain's CDR3 is CASSVQDTGELFY. The CDR3, as DNA: TGTGCCAGCAGCGTCCAGGACACCGGGGAGCTGTTTTAT.

This clonotype has only a few counts. This rearrangement joins TRBV5-6 to TRBJ2-5, with D possibly matching TRBD1 (6 bases). The V gene's germline CDR1 is SGHDT and CDR2 YYEEEE. Trimming took off 3 bases at V and 3 bases at J, with 18 bases between the two ends. This CDR3 has 16 residues. CDR3 DNA sequence: TGTGCCAGCAGCTGGATGGGTGGGGGCGCGGAAGAGACCCAGTACTTC. It specifies CASSWMGGGAEETQYF.

The J gene is TRBJ1-2, the V gene TRBV18, with D unresolved. V shed 8 bases and J shed 8 bases, with 18 bases lying between them. Germline values: CDR1 KGHSH, CDR2 LQKENI. CDR3 length: 13 residues. The CDR3: CASATVQDSGYTF. The DNA for the CDR3 is TGTGCCAGCGCCACCGTTCAAGATTCCGGCTACACCTTC.

The chain uses TRBV7-3 and TRBJ2-3, with a tentative D call TRBD2 (6 bases). V lost 4 bases and J 1 base, leaving 15 bases between the germline ends. Germline V gives CDR1 SGHTA, CDR2 FQGTGA. The CDR3 has 16 residues. The CDR3 reads CASSSGTHPRTDTQYF. CDR3 in DNA: TGTGCCAGCAGCTCCGGGACTCACCCTCGCACAGATACGCAGTATTTT.

The chain uses TRBV6-1 and TRBJ2-7, with 11 nucleotides matching TRBD1. Trimming cost V 6 bases and J 5 bases; bases outside gene matches: 12. There are 16 residues in the CDR3. Germline values: CDR1 MNHNS, CDR2 SASEGT. The CDR3 DNA reads TGTGCCAGCAGACAACCTGGGACAGGGGGTATCCACGAGCAGTACTTC. This encodes CASRQPGTGGIHEQYF.

This clonotype has a single count. The junction departs from the called germline gene at one end, perhaps through a read error. CDR3 residues: CASSLRAPGDTEAFF. Written as DNA, the CDR3 is TGCGCCAGCAGTCTCCGGGCGCCCGGGGATACTGAAGCTTTCTTT. The chain couples TRBV6-6 to TRBJ1-1; no reliable D call. The CDR3 extends over 15 amino acids. Germline loops: CDR1 MNHNY, CDR2 SVGAGI (reference sequence).

V is TRBV18 and J is TRBJ2-3; tentative D call: TRBD2 (6 bases). V dropped 3 bases and J dropped 6 bases, with 13 bases sitting between them. The CDR3 is made up of 14 amino acids. Germline CDR1 reads KGHSH; CDR2 reads LQKENI. CDR3 residues: CASSPSGGADTQYF. CDR3 DNA: TGTGCCAGCTCACCTTCGGGCGGGGCTGATACGCAGTATTTT.

Of note for this clonotype: The CDR3 ends on some other residue instead of the conserved phenylalanine or tryptophan, so this is likely a read error. The chain's CDR3 is CASSLADTYEQYL. DNA for the CDR3: TGTGCCAGCAGCTTAGCGGACACCTACGAGCAGTACCTC. This chain connects TRBV7-2 to TRBJ2-7, with a possible D match to TRBD1 (5 bases). The V end lost 0 bases, the J end lost 2 bases, and 5 bases lay between the germline ends. Per the germline V gene, CDR1 is SGHTA and CDR2 is FQGNSA. The CDR3 runs to 13 residues.

The genes are TRBV5-5 and TRBJ2-7, with a tentative D call TRBD1 (6 bases). The CDR3 contains 15 residues. The V end was cut by 0 bases, the J end by 3 bases, with 13 bases between. Per germline, CDR1 SGHKS and CDR2 YYEKEE (reference sequence). CDR3 nucleotides: TGTGCCAGCAGCTTGGCCGGGACAAGACTCTACGAGCAGTACTTC. Amino acid sequence: CASSLAGTRLYEQYF.

This clonotype was observed at least ten times. The V and J genes are TRBV4-2 and TRBJ2-2; 7 bases are shared with TRBD1. The CDR3 has 16 amino acids. Per the germline V gene, CDR1 is LGHNA and CDR2 is YNFKEQ. J gave up 4 bases and V 0 bases, and 5 bases lay outside the gene matches. The CDR3 bases are TGTGCCAGCAGCCAAGATCTTGGACAGGCCACCGGGGAGCTGTTTTTT. Translated: CASSQDLGQATGELFF.

This clonotype was seen only once. A much bigger clone sits one base away, suggesting this may be a read error. The chain has TRBV20-1 and TRBJ2-3; 8 nucleotides align to TRBD2. With V trimmed by 1 base and J by 4 bases, 7 bases remained unmatched. Germline CDR1 is DFQATT and CDR2 is SNEGSKA (reference sequence). CDR3 length: 15 residues. CDR3 sequence reads: CSARGKAGVPDTQYF. The CDR3 DNA is TGCAGTGCTAGAGGGAAAGCGGGAGTCCCAGATACGCAGTATTTT.

This clonotype was seen many times. The chain has TRBV5-1 and TRBJ2-1; D perhaps matches TRBD2 (5 bases). Trimming shortened V by 2 bases and J by 10 bases, and 10 bases separated the two germline ends. The CDR3 covers 12 residues. CDR1 and CDR2 (germline): SGHRS, YFSETQ. The CDR3 nucleotides read TGCGCCAGCAGCTTCCCCGAGGGCGAGCAGTTCTTC. Translating gives CASSFPEGEQFF.

This chain connects TRBV10-2 to TRBJ2-6; the match to TRBD2 covers 8 bases. The ends lost 3 bases at V and 2 bases at J; junction bases unmatched: 3. This CDR3 comprises 16 residues. Germline-derived CDR1 and CDR2 are WSHSY and SAAADI. CDR3: CASSDGRAPGANVLTF. The CDR3 DNA reads as TGCGCCAGCAGTGACGGGAGGGCCCCTGGGGCCAACGTCCTGACTTTC.

This clonotype was found many times. The chain joins TRBV5-1 to TRBJ1-1; D possibly corresponds to TRBD1 (6 bases). The CDR3 consists of 14 residues. The germline V gene encodes CDR1 SGHRS and CDR2 YFSETQ. V was trimmed by 4 bases and J by 1 base, leaving 11 bases between them. The CDR3 DNA reads as TGCGCCAGCAGCACTCTGACAGGGAACACTGAAGCTTTCTTT. This gives the protein CASSTLTGNTEAFF.

This clonotype came up many times. The J gene is TRBJ2-1, the V gene TRBV6-5; TRBD2 matches 7 bases. This CDR3 has 14 residues. The V gene's germline CDR1 is MNHEY and CDR2 SVGAGI. After removal of 5 bases from V and 6 bases from J, the junction contained 7 bases not matched to a gene. The CDR3 nucleotides are TGTGCCAGCAGTCGGCTAGCGGAGAGCAATGAGCAGTTCTTC. It yields the protein CASSRLAESNEQFF.

This clonotype was found many times. This rearrangement joins TRBV5-1 to TRBJ2-3; no clear D gene. The CDR3 consists of 16 residues. Germline assignment: CDR1 SGHRS and CDR2 YFSETQ. V dropped 0 bases and J dropped 4 bases, with 15 bases sitting between them. The DNA of the CDR3 is TGCGCCAGCAGCTTGGCCTGGCAGGTTAGCCCAGATACGCAGTATTTT. Translated: CASSLAWQVSPDTQYF.

This clonotype was detected a few times. The CDR3 sequence: CASSPLAGGHEQYF. The CDR3 DNA sequence: TGTGCCAGCAGCCCTTTGGCGGGGGGTCATGAGCAGTACTTC. The chain is built from TRBV7-2 and TRBJ2-7, with 8 positions matching TRBD2. CDR3 length: 14 amino acids. CDR1 is SGHTA and CDR2 is FQGNSA in the germline V gene. V was clipped by 5 bases and J by 7 bases; unmatched bases: 10.

The J gene is TRBJ2-3, the V gene TRBV7-2; D possibly corresponds to TRBD2 (6 bases). Trimming stripped 1 base from V and 5 bases from J, with 16 bases between. The CDR3 runs 16 residues. CDR1 SGHTA and CDR2 FQGNSA come from the germline V gene. CDR3 in amino acids: CASSLGPLGGVDTQYF. In DNA, the CDR3 is TGTGCCAGCAGCTTAGGTCCCTTAGGCGGGGTAGATACGCAGTATTTT.

In this sample, this clonotype turned up once. A much larger clone lies a single base off, so this may be a read error. The V and J genes are TRBV7-9 and TRBJ2-5, with 10 bases that match TRBD2. Germline assignment: CDR1 SEHNR and CDR2 FQNEAQ (reference sequence). This CDR3 has 15 amino acids. CDR3 nucleotides: TGTGCCAGCAGCTTAGTCGGACTAGCGGCGGAGACCCAGCACTTC. It codes for CASSLVGLAAETQHF.

This clonotype was detected a few times. V and J are TRBV6-5 and TRBJ2-4, with a possible D match to TRBD1 (8 bases). V shed 5 bases and J shed 7 bases, with 12 bases lying between them. Germline V CDR1 and CDR2: MNHEY, SVGAGI. This CDR3 spans 13 amino acids. The CDR3 nucleotides read TGTGCCAGCAGTGACAGGGGAGGGAACATTCAGTACTTC. Its translation is CASSDRGGNIQYF.

Comment on this clonotype: One junction end does not reproduce the germline sequence, and a read error may be involved. The rearrangement uses TRBV4-1 and TRBJ2-1; 10 bases fit TRBD2. Germline CDR1 MGHRA, CDR2 YSYEKL. The CDR3 sequence is 16 residues long. The CDR3 DNA reads as TGTGCCAGCAGCCAAGCGACTAGCGGGTCTTACAAAGAGCAGTTCTTC. Translation: CASSQATSGSYKEQFF.

The V and J genes are TRBV20-1 and TRBJ1-2; 8 positions match TRBD1. Germline-derived CDR1 and CDR2 are DFQATT and SNEGSKA (reference sequence). J lost 6 bases, V lost 2 bases, and 5 bases had no gene match. This CDR3 is 13 amino acids long. CDR3 amino acids: CSARSPGGHGYTF. Here the CDR3 DNA reads TGCAGTGCTAGAAGTCCAGGGGGCCATGGCTACACCTTC.

V and J are TRBV7-3 and TRBJ2-3; D gene uncertain. The germline CDR1 and CDR2 sequences are SGHTA and FQGTGA. This CDR3 contains 12 residues. V was trimmed by 10 bases and J by 4 bases, leaving 12 bases between them. CDR3 sequence: CANLDGADTQYF. The CDR3 region has the DNA TGTGCCAACCTCGACGGCGCAGATACGCAGTATTTT.

The genes are TRBV24-1 and TRBJ2-5; 8 positions match TRBD1. V lost 9 bases to trimming and J lost 7 bases; unmatched junction nucleotides: 12. This CDR3 is 14 amino acids long. Germline V gene sequence: CDR1 KGHDR, CDR2 SFDVKD. In nucleotides, the CDR3 is TGTGCCACCGGGGACAGGCACGGCACGGGGACCCAGTACTTC. It codes for CATGDRHGTGTQYF.

The rearrangement joins TRBV6-5 to TRBJ2-7, with D perhaps matching TRBD1 (6 bases). This CDR3 has 13 amino acids. Germline V gene lookup returns CDR1 MNHEY and CDR2 SVGAGI. Trimming took off 7 bases at V and 12 bases at J, with 22 bases between the two ends. CDR3 nucleotide sequence: TGTGCCAGCACAGGGGACGGATCGGGGCGAGCGTACTTC. Translation: CASTGDGSGRAYF.

The chain couples TRBV3-1 to TRBJ2-7; 10 bases are a match to TRBD2. J was trimmed by 4 bases and V by 9 bases; bases with no gene match: 9. The germline CDR1 and CDR2 sequences are LGHDT and YNNKEL (reference sequence). This CDR3 spans 14 amino acids. This CDR3 is CASSGLAEGYEQYF. CDR3 DNA: TGTGCCAGTTCTGGACTAGCGGAGGGTTACGAGCAGTACTTC.

This clonotype has only a few counts. The chain combines TRBV3-1 with TRBJ2-7; no clear D. In germline, CDR1 is LGHDT, CDR2 YNNKEL (reference sequence). CDR3 length equals 15 residues. Trimming removed 7 bases from V and 3 bases from J, with 19 bases in between. In DNA, the CDR3 is TGTGCCAGCACCCGAGGAGCCGCCCCTGGCTACGAGCAGTACTTC. It encodes CASTRGAAPGYEQYF.

In this sample, this clonotype turned up many times. The chain employs TRBV4-1 and TRBJ1-2; no definite D call. V was shortened by 4 bases and J by 0 bases, with 9 bases between the two germline ends. Germline CDR1 is MGHRA and CDR2 is YSYEKL. The CDR3 loop spans 14 amino acids. The CDR3 loop is CASSRIVSNYGYTF. Here the CDR3 DNA reads TGCGCCAGCAGCCGGATCGTCTCTAACTATGGCTACACCTTC.